This T cell receptor beta chain derives from a study of response to subunit inactivated influenza vaccine. This clonotype was observed at least ten times. With a much larger clone just one base away, this may be a read error. TCRdb recomputed calls from the RT-PCR reads with MiXCR, one row per CDR3 protein. The repertoire holds 710,000 or so distinct CDR3 sequences, with approximately 14% as singletons. The CDR3 spans 13 residues. Trimming took off 2 bases at V and 0 bases at J, with 4 bases between the two ends. The sequences come from PBMCs from blood, collected 12 days after vaccination. The receptor's source is a man aged 50-60 years who received an inactivated influenza vaccine. The chain employs TRBV12-3 or TRBV12-4 and TRBJ1-1; no reliable D call. CDR3: CASSLWVNTEAFF. CDR3 nucleotide sequence: TGTGCCAGCAGTTTATGGGTGAACACTGAAGCTTTCTTT.